A selection of T cell receptor beta chains follows, all from one sample in a study of response to subunit inactivated influenza vaccine. Using its own MiXCR run on the RT-PCR reads, TCRdb lists one record per CDR3 protein. The table has hundreds of thousands of distinct CDR3 sequences, over 25% seen once. This material consisted of CD4+ T cells sorted from PBMCs, taken 5 days after vaccination. These receptors originate from a man in his fifties or sixties who received an inactivated influenza vaccine. Each CDR3 is given with its conserved first and last residue. D genes are given only for firm matches. The size entry is marked missing in some rows and otherwise reads once, few, many or a size class.

CDR3 DNA: TGTGCCAGCAGCTTAGGGCCGGGGGGTCAGGTCAATGAGCAGTTCTTC
CDR3 protein: CASSLGPGGQVNEQFF
J gene: TRBJ2-1
D gene: TRBD2
clone size: few
V gene: TRBV7-2

CDR3 DNA: TGCAGCGTTGCGTGGACTAGCGGATACAATGAGCAGTTCTTC
CDR3 protein: CSVAWTSGYNEQFF
J gene: TRBJ2-1
D gene: TRBD2
clone size: NA
V gene: TRBV29-1

CDR3 DNA: TGCAGTGCTAGAGCTGGGTTAAAGGTCTATCAGCCCCAGCATTTT
CDR3 protein: CSARAGLKVYQPQHF
J gene: TRBJ1-5
D gene: NA
clone size: NA
V gene: TRBV20-1

CDR3 DNA: TGCAGTGCTAGAGGAGGGGGACCGGGGCAGACCCAGTACTTC
CDR3 protein: CSARGGGPGQTQYF
J gene: TRBJ2-5
D gene: NA
clone size: NA
V gene: TRBV20-1

CDR3 DNA: TGTGCCAGCAGCCACCCGGGACAAGGGGCCAATGAGCAGTTCTTC
CDR3 protein: CASSHPGQGANEQFF
J gene: TRBJ2-1
D gene: NA
clone size: many
V gene: TRBV4-2

CDR3 DNA: TGTGCCAGCACCCTAGCGGGAATACACAATGAGCAGTTCTTC
CDR3 protein: CASTLAGIHNEQFF
J gene: TRBJ2-1
D gene: TRBD2
clone size: few
V gene: TRBV12-3/TRBV12-4

CDR3 DNA: TGTGCCAGCAGCCTAAGACAGTCAGCGATTAATTCACCCCTCCACTTT
CDR3 protein: CASSLRQSAINSPLHF
J gene: TRBJ1-6
D gene: NA
clone size: few
V gene: TRBV7-6

CDR3 DNA: TGTGCCAGCTCACCGGCGGGGGGCAGAACGACTAATGAAAAACTGTTTTTT
CDR3 protein: CASSPAGGRTTNEKLFF
J gene: TRBJ1-4
D gene: NA
clone size: NA
V gene: TRBV18

CDR3 DNA: TGTGCCAGCAGATCGAGCGGGAGGGCCCGAAATGAGCAGTTCTTC
CDR3 protein: CASRSSGRARNEQFF
J gene: TRBJ2-1
D gene: TRBD2
clone size: NA
V gene: TRBV7-9

CDR3 DNA: TGTGCCAGCACCCCTGGACAGGGGATCTATGGCTACACCTTC
CDR3 protein: CASTPGQGIYGYTF
J gene: TRBJ1-2
D gene: TRBD1
clone size: NA
V gene: TRBV5-6